These 11 T cell receptor beta chains were sequenced from one sample in a study of blood T cell repertoires in COVID-19. Produced via immunoSEQ multiplex PCR; TCRdb's table is partial and in-frame only. The sample yields 250,000 to 350,000 clones, 70% to 90% seen once. Sequencing was performed on peripheral blood. The receptors here all came from a woman between 45 and 65 years old with COVID-19, enrolled during active disease.

In DNA form, the CDR3 reads TGCAGTACCGGGACTAAGGAGACCCAGTACTTC. This translates into CSTGTKETQYF. The rearrangement joins TRBV20-1 to TRBJ2-5; 7 bases agree with TRBD2. Germline CDR1 is DFQATT and CDR2 is SNEGSKA (reference sequence). The CDR3 is 11 amino acids. V lost 8 bases to trimming and J lost 5 bases; unmatched junction nucleotides: 5.

J is TRBJ2-7 and V is TRBV11-2; possibly TRBD2 for D (7 bases). This CDR3 has 16 residues. CDR1 SGHAT and CDR2 FQNNGV come from the germline V gene. The V end lost 5 bases, the J end lost 2 bases, and 19 bases lay between the germline ends. CDR3 residues: CASSPRGGGQTYEQYF. The DNA of the CDR3 is TGTGCCAGCAGCCCCCGTGGGGGGGGCCAAACCTACGAGCAGTACTTC. Complete variable domain (other parts from reference TRBV11-2 and TRBJ2-7): EAGVAQSPRYKIIEKRQSVAFWCNPISGHATLYWYQQILGQGPKLLIQFQNNGVVDDSQLPKDRFSAERLKGVDSTLKIQPAKLEDSAVYLCASSPRGGGQTYEQYFGPGTRLTVT.

The V call is TRBV5-6, the J call TRBJ2-1, with a possible D match to TRBD2 (5 bases). The CDR3 contains 15 residues. Per the germline V gene, CDR1 is SGHDT and CDR2 is YYEEEE. Between the trimmed V and J ends, which lost 2 bases and 2 bases, there was a span of 11 bases. CDR3 in amino acids: CASSFRLTTYNEQFF. The DNA for the CDR3 is TGTGCCAGCAGCTTTCGACTAACAACCTACAATGAGCAGTTCTTC.

V and J are TRBV6-5 and TRBJ1-2, with D perhaps matching TRBD1 (5 bases). CDR1 and CDR2 (germline): MNHEY, SVGAGI. The CDR3 has 12 residues. Between the trimmed V and J ends, which lost 6 bases and 6 bases, there was a span of 11 bases. CDR3 region: CASRGLQDGYTF. The CDR3 nucleotides read TGTGCCAGCAGGGGCCTACAGGATGGCTACACCTTC.

This sequence joins TRBV11-3 and TRBJ2-1, with D perhaps TRBD1 (5 bases). Looked up from germline, CDR1 is SGHNT and CDR2 is YENEEA. V lost 3 bases, J lost 9 bases, and 15 bases lay in between. CDR3 length equals 14 residues. The CDR3 protein is CASSFSGYDSEQFF. For the CDR3, the DNA is TGTGCCAGCAGCTTTTCAGGGTATGACAGTGAGCAGTTCTTC.

This clone showed up just once. J is TRBJ2-2 and V is TRBV27, with TRBD2 matching 15 bases. V lost 0 bases, J lost 6 bases, and 2 bases stayed unmatched. CDR1 MNHEY and CDR2 SMNVEV come from the germline V gene (reference sequence). This CDR3 is 17 amino acids long. The CDR3 here is CASSLSGLAGGPGELFF. Here the CDR3 DNA reads TGTGCCAGCAGTTTATCGGGACTAGCGGGAGGACCCGGGGAGCTGTTTTTT.

The genes are TRBV19 and TRBJ1-1, with TRBD1 identical over 8 bases. Trimming took 0 bases from V and 10 from J; bases not matched to a gene: 7. This CDR3 is built from 14 residues. Per germline, CDR1 LNHDA and CDR2 SQIVND (reference sequence). The CDR3 sequence is CASSIDRDRLTAFF. The DNA of the CDR3 is TGTGCCAGTAGTATAGACCGGGACAGGCTGACAGCTTTCTTT.

The chain recombines TRBV5-1 with TRBJ2-3; D unclear. V was cut by 4 bases and J by 0 bases, with 12 bases left in between. Looked up from germline, CDR1 is SGHRS and CDR2 is YFSETQ. This CDR3 has 15 amino acids. The CDR3 reads CASSLDRTSTDTQYF. The CDR3 DNA is TGCGCCAGCAGCCTAGACCGTACTAGCACAGATACGCAGTATTTT.

This chain links TRBV9 with TRBJ2-1, with TRBD1 identical over 9 bases. The length of the CDR3 is 15 residues. The trim removed 3 bases at V and 3 bases at J, leaving 4 bases unmatched. Germline V gene lookup returns CDR1 SGDLS and CDR2 YYNGEE. The CDR3: CASSAGTGNYNEQFF. The CDR3 nucleotides read TGTGCCAGCAGCGCCGGGACAGGGAACTACAATGAGCAGTTCTTC.

The gene calls are TRBV11-2 and TRBJ1-2, with 7 bases that match TRBD1. J gave up 8 bases and V 4 bases, and 4 bases lay outside the gene matches. Germline values: CDR1 SGHAT, CDR2 FQNNGV. This CDR3 has 12 residues. CDR3 bases: TGTGCCAGCAGCTATACAGGGGAGGGCTACACCTTC. Its protein product is CASSYTGEGYTF.

J is TRBJ2-5 and V is TRBV10-3, with 9 bases identical to TRBD2. CDR3 length: 15 amino acids. CDR1 ENHRY and CDR2 SYGVKD come from the germline V gene. V shed 3 bases, J shed 4 bases, and the junction held 6 bases outside the gene matches. CDR3 residues: CAISDRVLAGETQYF. CDR3 bases: TGTGCCATCAGTGATAGAGTACTAGCGGGAGAGACCCAGTACTTC.